This is a list of T cell receptor beta chains from one sample in a study of human T cells and chemical hapten exposure. TCRdb re-analysed the RACE reads in MiXCR, keeping a single row per CDR3 protein. The table lists around 60,000 distinct CDR3 sequences, approximately 6.7% of them singletons, with over 1.5% in the top ten. The source was whole blood, collected in connection with sensitization to the hapten diphenylcyclopropenone (DPC). Every receptor here comes from a woman aged 30 to 39 with alopecia areata. Some clones in this sample may be carry-over from other donors' samples. CDR3s include the opening cysteine and the closing phenylalanine or tryptophan. The order of the fields is V gene, D gene, J gene, clone size, CDR3 DNA, CDR3 protein. A D gene is named only where the DNA matches it firmly. Size is stated for part of the rows, as once, few or many counts, or as a class when the clone is expanded.

TRBV12-3/TRBV12-4,TRBD2,TRBJ2-3,many,TGTGCCACTACTTGGGGGGGAAGCACAGATACGCAGTATTTT,CATTWGGSTDTQYF
TRBV9,-,TRBJ1-6,few,TGTGCCAGCAGCGTAGACCCAGGGTTTAATAATTCACCCCTCCACTTT,CASSVDPGFNNSPLHF
TRBV20-1,TRBD2,TRBJ2-1,many,TGCAGTGCTAGAGACCCTAGCGGGGGGGGGAAGAATGAGCAGTTCTTC,CSARDPSGGGKNEQFF
TRBV5-4,-,TRBJ1-1,many,TGTGCCAGCAGCCGGGGTGGGGGTTACACTGAAGCTTTCTTT,CASSRGGGYTEAFF
TRBV20-1,TRBD1,TRBJ1-1,many,TGCAGTGCTACACAGGGGGCGGACACTGAAGCTTTCTTT,CSATQGADTEAFF
TRBV9,-,TRBJ2-6,many,TGTGCCAGCAGCGTAGAAGTCTCTGGGGCCAACGTCCTGACTTTC,CASSVEVSGANVLTF
TRBV12-3/TRBV12-4,-,TRBJ2-3,many,TGTGCCAGCAGTTTAGAGGTAGCGGTCACAGATACGCAGTATTTT,CASSLEVAVTDTQYF
TRBV5-1,-,TRBJ1-6,-,TGCGCCAGCAGCTTGGAGTACCATAATTCACCCCTCCACTTT,CASSLEYHNSPLHF
TRBV5-1,TRBD1,TRBJ1-5,-,TGCGCCAGCAGCCCGGGACAGGGGATGGGTCAGCCCCAGCATTTT,CASSPGQGMGQPQHF
TRBV3-1,-,TRBJ2-2,many,TGTGCCAGCAGCCGAGGATGGACCGGGGAGCTGTTTTTT,CASSRGWTGELFF
TRBV12-3/TRBV12-4,-,TRBJ1-6,many,TGTGCCAGCAGTTTCAGGACTGTGAATTCACCCCTCCACTTT,CASSFRTVNSPLHF
TRBV29-1,TRBD1,TRBJ1-5,many,TGCAGCGTACAGGGACAGGGGAACGACAATCAGCCCCAGCATTTT,CSVQGQGNDNQPQHF
TRBV19,TRBD1,TRBJ1-5,-,TGTGCCAGTAGTATAACGACAGGGAATCAGCCCCAGCATTTT,CASSITTGNQPQHF
TRBV9,-,TRBJ2-3,many,TGTGCCAGCAGCGTAGTCCCAGATACGCAGTATTTT,CASSVVPDTQYF
TRBV10-3,-,TRBJ2-7,few,TGTGCCATCAGTGAGTTTGAGAGGCAGTACTTC,CAISEFERQYF
TRBV5-1,TRBD1,TRBJ1-1,many,TGCGCCAGCAGGGGCAGGGGGGTTCGGGACACTGAAGCTTTCTTT,CASRGRGVRDTEAFF
TRBV27,-,TRBJ2-3,many,TGTGCCAGCAGATACGGACGGCCGGGCACAGATACGCAGTATTTT,CASRYGRPGTDTQYF
TRBV20-1,-,TRBJ2-5,few,TGCAGTGCTAATGGGGGGACACCGACGTACCAAGAGACCCAGTACTTC,CSANGGTPTYQETQYF
TRBV15,-,TRBJ1-3,many,TGTGCCACCAGCAGACTGCGACAGTCTGCTGGAAACACCATATATTTT,CATSRLRQSAGNTIYF
TRBV18,-,TRBJ1-1,many,TGTGCCAGCTCACCGTACGTTGTGAACACTGAAGCTTTCTTT,CASSPYVVNTEAFF
TRBV7-9,TRBD1,TRBJ1-6,many,TGTGCCAGCAGCAGGAACAGGGGAGGTAGTAATTCACCCCTCCACTTT,CASSRNRGGSNSPLHF
TRBV12-3/TRBV12-4,-,TRBJ1-6,few,TGTGCCAGCAGTATTCGACAGGCTATCACCCTCCACTTT,CASSIRQAITLHF
TRBV4-1,-,TRBJ1-6,many,TGCGCCAGCAGCCAAGGTCCTCCGGGACGGGCTAATTCACCCCTCCACTTT,CASSQGPPGRANSPLHF
TRBV27,-,TRBJ1-5,many,TGTGCCAGCAGTTGGACAGTCCCTATTAATCAGCCCCAGCATTTT,CASSWTVPINQPQHF
TRBV30,-,TRBJ1-3,many,TGTGCCTGGAGTATGGAGGCCACCATATATTTT,CAWSMEATIYF
TRBV7-9,-,TRBJ1-1,many,TGTGCCAGCAGCCCATCACAGGTTAGCACTGAAGCTTTCTTT,CASSPSQVSTEAFF
TRBV6-1,-,TRBJ1-1,many,TGTGCCAGCAGTGCCGAACCGAACACTGAAGCTTTCTTT,CASSAEPNTEAFF
TRBV13,-,TRBJ1-2,few,TGTGCCAGCAGCCCGCCGGGGAGGAAGGGCTATGGCTACACCTTC,CASSPPGRKGYGYTF
TRBV20-1,-,TRBJ2-2,many,TGCAGTATCCCTGGGAGAGGGTCCACCGGGGAGCTGTTTTTT,CSIPGRGSTGELFF
TRBV15,-,TRBJ1-1,many,TGTGCCACCAGCAGAGCCCGAGGACAGAACACTGAAGCTTTCTTT,CATSRARGQNTEAFF
TRBV19,-,TRBJ1-2,many,TGTGCCAGTAGTATGGCCCCACGTATGGGTGGCTACACCTTC,CASSMAPRMGGYTF
TRBV11-2,TRBD2,TRBJ2-3,many,TGTGCCAGCAGTACTAGCGGGGGGGGACCAGATACGCAGTATTTT,CASSTSGGGPDTQYF
TRBV6-5,-,TRBJ2-5,few,TGTGCCAGCAGTTACTCGATCTCGTCTGGGGAGACCCAGTACTTC,CASSYSISSGETQYF
TRBV6-5,TRBD1,TRBJ1-6,-,TGTGCCAGCAGTTACACCACAGGGGAGGACTCACCCCTCCACTTT,CASSYTTGEDSPLHF
TRBV3-1,TRBD2,TRBJ2-5,many,TGTGCCAGCAGCCAAGCACTAGCGGGGCAAGAGACCCAGTACTTC,CASSQALAGQETQYF
TRBV18,TRBD1,TRBJ1-2,many,TGTGCCAGCTCATCGGACAGGTTTAACTATGGCTACACCTTC,CASSSDRFNYGYTF
TRBV7-3,-,TRBJ1-1,few,TGTGCCAGCAGCTTAAGTGGGGTTGGGGCTGAAGCTTTCTTT,CASSLSGVGAEAFF
TRBV20-1,-,TRBJ1-5,-,TGCAGTGCTAGAGAATCCAGGGCGAGCAATCAGCCCCAGCATTTT,CSARESRASNQPQHF
TRBV5-1,TRBD1,TRBJ2-7,many,TGCGCCAGCAGCTTACGCCCCCGGACAGGGACTCTCTACGAGCAGTACTTC,CASSLRPRTGTLYEQYF
TRBV18,-,TRBJ2-4,many,TGTGCCAGCTCACCTCCAGGGTCCCCTAACATTCAGTACTTC,CASSPPGSPNIQYF
TRBV19,-,TRBJ2-5,-,TGTGCCAGTAGTACCAACACCGGAGGTCTTGGAGAGACCCAGTACTTC,CASSTNTGGLGETQYF
TRBV3-1,-,TRBJ2-3,many,TGTGCCAGCAGCCAAAGACTGGCCTTCTCAGATACGCAGTATTTT,CASSQRLAFSDTQYF
TRBV2,-,TRBJ1-5,-,TGTGCCAGCAGTGTAGACGGATACAATCAGCCCCAGCATTTT,CASSVDGYNQPQHF
TRBV25-1,-,TRBJ2-7,many,TGTGCCAGCAGTGATCTTTCACCGGGACTCAAATCCTACGAGCAGTACTTC,CASSDLSPGLKSYEQYF
TRBV20-1,-,TRBJ2-1,many,TGCAGTGCTAGAGATTACTCCTACAATGAGCAGTTCTTC,CSARDYSYNEQFF
TRBV27,-,TRBJ1-4,-,TGTGCCAGCAGCTCACAGGCTCCGAATGAAAAACTGTTTTTT,CASSSQAPNEKLFF
TRBV3-1,TRBD2,TRBJ2-4,many,TGTGCCAGCAGCCAAGTTGGGACTAGTAGTATAGCCAAAAACATTCAGTACTTC,CASSQVGTSSIAKNIQYF
TRBV21-1,-,TRBJ1-6,-,TGTGCCAGCCGGACAGGTGATGATAATTCACCCCTCCACTTT,CASRTGDDNSPLHF
TRBV29-1,-,TRBJ2-1,-,TGCAGCGTTGAAAGGACTTTATACAATGAGCAGTTCTTC,CSVERTLYNEQFF
TRBV6-1,TRBD2,TRBJ2-5,many,TGTGCCAGCAGTGAGACTAGCGGGGTTCTGACCCAGTACTTC,CASSETSGVLTQYF